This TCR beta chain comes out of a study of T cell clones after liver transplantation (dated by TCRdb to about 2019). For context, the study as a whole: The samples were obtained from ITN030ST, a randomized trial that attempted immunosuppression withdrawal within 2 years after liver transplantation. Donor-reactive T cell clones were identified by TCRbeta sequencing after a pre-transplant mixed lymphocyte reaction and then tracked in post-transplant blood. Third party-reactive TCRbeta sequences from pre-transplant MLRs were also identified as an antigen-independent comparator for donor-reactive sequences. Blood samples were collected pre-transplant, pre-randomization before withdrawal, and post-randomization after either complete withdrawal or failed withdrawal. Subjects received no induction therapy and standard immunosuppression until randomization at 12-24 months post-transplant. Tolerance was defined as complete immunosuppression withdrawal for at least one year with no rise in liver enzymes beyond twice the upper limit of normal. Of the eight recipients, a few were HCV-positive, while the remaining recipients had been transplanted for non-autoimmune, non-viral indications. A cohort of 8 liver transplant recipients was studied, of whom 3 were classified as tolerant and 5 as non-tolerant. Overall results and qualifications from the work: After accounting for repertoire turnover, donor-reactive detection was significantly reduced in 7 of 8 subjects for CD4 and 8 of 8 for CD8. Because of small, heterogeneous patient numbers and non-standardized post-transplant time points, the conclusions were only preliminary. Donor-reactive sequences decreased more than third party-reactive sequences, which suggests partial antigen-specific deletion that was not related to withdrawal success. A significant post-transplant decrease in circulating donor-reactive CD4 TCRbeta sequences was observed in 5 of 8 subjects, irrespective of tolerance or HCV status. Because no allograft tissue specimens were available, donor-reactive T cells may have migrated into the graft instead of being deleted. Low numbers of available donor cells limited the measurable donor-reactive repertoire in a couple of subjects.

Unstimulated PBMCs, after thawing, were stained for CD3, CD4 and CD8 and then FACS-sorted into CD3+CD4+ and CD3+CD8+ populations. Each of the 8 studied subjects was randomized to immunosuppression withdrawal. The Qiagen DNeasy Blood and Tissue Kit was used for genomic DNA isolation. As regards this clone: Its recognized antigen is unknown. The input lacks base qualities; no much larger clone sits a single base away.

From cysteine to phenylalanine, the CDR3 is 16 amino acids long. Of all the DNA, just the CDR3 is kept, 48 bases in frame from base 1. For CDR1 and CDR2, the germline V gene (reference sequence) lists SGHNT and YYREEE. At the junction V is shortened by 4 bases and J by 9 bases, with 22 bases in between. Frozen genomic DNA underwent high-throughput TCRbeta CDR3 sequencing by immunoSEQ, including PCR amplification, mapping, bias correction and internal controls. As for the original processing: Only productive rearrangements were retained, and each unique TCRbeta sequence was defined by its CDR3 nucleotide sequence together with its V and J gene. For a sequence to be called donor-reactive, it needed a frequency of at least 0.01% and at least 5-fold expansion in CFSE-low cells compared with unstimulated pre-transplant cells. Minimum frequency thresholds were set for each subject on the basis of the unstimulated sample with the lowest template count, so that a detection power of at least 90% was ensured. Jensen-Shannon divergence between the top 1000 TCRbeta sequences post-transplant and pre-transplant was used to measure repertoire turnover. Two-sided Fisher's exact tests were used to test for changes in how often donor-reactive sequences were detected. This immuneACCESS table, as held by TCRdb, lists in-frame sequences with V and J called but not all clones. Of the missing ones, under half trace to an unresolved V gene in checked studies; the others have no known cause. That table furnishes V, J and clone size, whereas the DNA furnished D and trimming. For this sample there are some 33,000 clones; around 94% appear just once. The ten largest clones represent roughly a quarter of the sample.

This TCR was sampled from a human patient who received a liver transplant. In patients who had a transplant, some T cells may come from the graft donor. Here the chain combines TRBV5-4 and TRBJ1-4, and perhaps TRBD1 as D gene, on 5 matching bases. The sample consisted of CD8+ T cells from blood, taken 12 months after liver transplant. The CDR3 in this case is CASSQDYRDRGKKLFF. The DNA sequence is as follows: TGTGCCAGCAGCCAAGACTACCGGGACCGAGGCAAAAAACTGTTTTTT. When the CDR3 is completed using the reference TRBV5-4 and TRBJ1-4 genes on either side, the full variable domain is ETGVTQSPTHLIKTRGQQVTLRCSSQSGHNTVSWYQQALGQGPQFIFQYYREEENGRGNFPPRFSGLQFPNYSSELNVNALELDDSALYLCASSQDYRDRGKKLFFGSGTQLSVL.